This T cell receptor (beta chain) was captured by sequencing in a study of OX40 agonist ivuxolimab in advanced cancers. Study in general: Earlier anti-PD-1, anti-PD-L1 or anti-CTLA-4 therapy was permitted; roughly 40% had received some.

Germline V gene data show CDR1 as KGHSH and CDR2 as LQKENI. The CDR3 runs 16 residues. Trimming removed 3 bases from V and 0 bases from J, with 12 bases in between. Blood samples were obtained at baseline, cycle 4 day 1, and cycle 7 day 1. The assay was immunoSEQ multiplex PCR, and TCRdb's table has in-frame clones only and misses some. Of about 36,000 clones detected, approximately 90% appear once; the ten largest clones hold around 4%. Details on this clone: Its target is unknown.

Study results and limitations: There was clonal expansion of CD4+ and CD8+ blood T cells by week 6 at 0.1 to 3.0 mg/kg. In general, CD8+ T cells held more expanded clones than CD4+ did, on average.

The chain joins TRBV18 to TRBJ1-3; D is uncertain. Sample: CD4+ or CD8+ T cells sorted from blood, taken in a trial of the OX40 agonist ivuxolimab. The TCR was taken from an adult with an advanced solid tumor such as melanoma, head and neck, liver or kidney cancer. The CDR3 loop is CASSPWTTNSGNTIYF. Written as DNA, the CDR3 is TGTGCCAGCTCACCCTGGACGACTAACTCTGGAAACACCATATATTTT.